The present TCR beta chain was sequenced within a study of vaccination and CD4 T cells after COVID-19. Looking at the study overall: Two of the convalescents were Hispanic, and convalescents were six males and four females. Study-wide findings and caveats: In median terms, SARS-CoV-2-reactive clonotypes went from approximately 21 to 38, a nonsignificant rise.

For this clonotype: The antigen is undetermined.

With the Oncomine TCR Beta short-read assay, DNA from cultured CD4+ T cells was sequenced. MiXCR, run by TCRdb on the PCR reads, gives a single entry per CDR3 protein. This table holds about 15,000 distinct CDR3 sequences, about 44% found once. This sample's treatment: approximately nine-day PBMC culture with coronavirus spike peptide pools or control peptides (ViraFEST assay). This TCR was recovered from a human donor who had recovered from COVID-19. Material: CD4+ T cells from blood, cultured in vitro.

CDR3 coding DNA: TGTGCCAGCAGTGAAAGAGGATTCGGTGGCTACACCTTC. It codes for CASSERGFGGYTF. The chain joins TRBV6-1 to TRBJ1-2; D gene uncertain. CDR1 and CDR2 from the germline V gene are MNHNS and SASEGT. This CDR3 has 13 residues. V was cut by 2 bases and J by 7 bases, with 11 bases left in between.